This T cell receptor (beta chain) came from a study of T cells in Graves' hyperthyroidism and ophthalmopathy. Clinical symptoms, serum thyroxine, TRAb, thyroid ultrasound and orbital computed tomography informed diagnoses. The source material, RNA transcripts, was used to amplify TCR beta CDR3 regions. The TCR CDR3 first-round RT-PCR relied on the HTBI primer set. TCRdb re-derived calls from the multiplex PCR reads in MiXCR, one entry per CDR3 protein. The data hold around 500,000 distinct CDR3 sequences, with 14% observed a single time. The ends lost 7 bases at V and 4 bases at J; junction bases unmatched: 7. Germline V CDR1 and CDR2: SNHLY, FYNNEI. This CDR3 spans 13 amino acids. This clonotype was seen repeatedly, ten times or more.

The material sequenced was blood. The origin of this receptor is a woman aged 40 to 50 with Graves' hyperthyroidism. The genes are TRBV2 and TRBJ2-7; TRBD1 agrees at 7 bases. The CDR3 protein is CASTEGRGYEQYF. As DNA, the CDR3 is TGTGCCAGCACAGAGGGCAGGGGGTACGAGCAGTACTTC.